Below are 13 T cell receptor beta chains sequenced from a single sample in a study of long-term antiretroviral therapy in people with HIV. It was version v3.0 of the immunoSEQ assay that was run at survey level. Method: immunoSEQ multiplex PCR; TCRdb's copy keeps in-frame clones and lacks some. The sample shows about 31,000 clones, approximately 83% of them seen only once. Material: unsorted PBMCs, obtained 0.8 years before starting antiretroviral therapy. These receptors were taken from a man aged 18 to 29 with HIV.

This clone was observed a single time. The chain has TRBV5-4 and TRBJ2-5; 11 nucleotides agree with TRBD2. The CDR3 extends over 17 amino acids. After removal of 4 bases from V and 4 bases from J, the junction contained 12 bases not matched to a gene. Germline CDR1 and CDR2: SGHNT and YYREEE (reference sequence). The CDR3 region is CASSMVGVAGGSETQYF. For the CDR3, the DNA is TGTGCCAGCAGCATGGTCGGGGTAGCGGGAGGGTCAGAGACCCAGTACTTC.

The J gene is TRBJ2-3, the V gene TRBV2, with D perhaps given as TRBD1 or TRBD2 (7 bases each). The V end was cut by 5 bases, the J end by 4 bases, with 19 bases between. Germline V CDR1 and CDR2: SNHLY, FYNNEI. There are 16 residues in the CDR3. CDR3 amino acids: CASSPRGGGLADTQYF. The CDR3 DNA sequence: TGTGCCAGCAGTCCCAGGGGGGGAGGGTTAGCAGATACGCAGTATTTT.

The chain couples TRBV5-4 to TRBJ1-1; D is possibly TRBD1 (5 bases). Deletions cut 4 bases from V and 6 bases from J, with 19 bases between. This CDR3 has 15 amino acids. CDR1 SGHNT and CDR2 YYREEE come from the germline V gene (reference sequence). The CDR3 protein is CASSAGRGRVPEAFF. CDR3 nucleotides: TGTGCCAGCAGCGCGGGGAGGGGAAGAGTCCCTGAAGCTTTCTTT.

The rearrangement links TRBV5-8 to TRBJ2-2; D not resolved. Germline V gene lookup returns CDR1 SGHTS and CDR2 YDEGEE. V lost 4 bases, J lost 5 bases, and 18 bases lay in between. This CDR3 is built from 16 residues. Here the CDR3 DNA reads TGTGCCAGCAGCCCGCGGACGAGTCTGAGAACCGGGGAGCTGTTTTTT. Translating it yields CASSPRTSLRTGELFF.

The chain couples TRBV27 to TRBJ1-2; D call uncertain. This CDR3 spans 13 amino acids. V lost 5 bases and J lost 4, with 11 bases in between. CDR1 is MNHEY, CDR2 SMNVEV, per germline (reference sequence). CDR3 loop: CASSTGVSYGYTF. Here the CDR3 DNA reads TGTGCCAGCAGTACCGGGGTTTCCTATGGCTACACCTTC.

The chain carries TRBV11-1 and TRBJ2-3; perhaps TRBD1 as D (6 bases). CDR3 length: 15 amino acids. The germline V and J ends were trimmed by 5 bases and 5 bases, with 17 bases remaining between them. Germline-derived CDR1 and CDR2 are SGHAT and FQDESV (reference sequence). In DNA, the CDR3 is TGTGCCAGCAGCCCGGACTGGGAAGGGGGAGATACGCAGTATTTT. Residues: CASSPDWEGGDTQYF.

The chain combines TRBV4-3 with TRBJ2-2; weak D call: TRBD1 (6 bases). Germline CDR1 is LGHNA and CDR2 is YSLEER. Trimming stripped 3 bases from V and 4 bases from J, with 9 bases between. This CDR3 comprises 14 residues. The CDR3 loop is CASSQQGITGELFF. CDR3 coding DNA: TGCGCCAGCAGCCAGCAGGGGATCACCGGGGAGCTGTTTTTT.

This chain uses TRBV7-2 with TRBJ2-3; weak D call: TRBD2 (6 bases). Between the trimmed V and J ends, which lost 7 bases and 4 bases, there was a span of 18 bases. The CDR3 runs to 15 residues. Per germline, CDR1 SGHTA and CDR2 FQGNSA. The CDR3: CASTLGVGEADTQYF. For the CDR3, the DNA is TGTGCCAGCACCCTGGGGGTGGGGGAGGCAGATACGCAGTATTTT.

This chain joins TRBV6-5 and TRBJ1-1, with D perhaps TRBD1 (5 bases). There are 13 residues in the CDR3. Deletions cut 5 bases from V and 3 bases from J, with 10 bases between. The germline gives CDR1 MNHEY, CDR2 SVGAGI. This CDR3 reads CASSPPGDTEAFF. The CDR3 DNA is TGTGCCAGCAGTCCTCCGGGGGACACTGAAGCTTTCTTT.

The rearrangement links TRBV27 to TRBJ2-7; D gene uncertain. The germline V gene has CDR1 MNHEY and CDR2 SMNVEV (reference sequence). This CDR3 spans 14 amino acids. V lost 5 bases and J 2 bases, leaving 13 bases between the germline ends. The CDR3 sequence: CASSPRTAPYEQYF. The CDR3 DNA follows: TGTGCCAGCAGTCCTAGGACGGCACCCTACGAGCAGTACTTC.

The V call is TRBV6-5, the J call TRBJ2-2; 7 bases line up with TRBD2. CDR1 is MNHEY, CDR2 SVGAGI, per germline. This CDR3 comprises 14 residues. The CDR3 protein is CAHSRGMNTGELFF. CDR3 nucleotides: TGTGCGCACTCGCGGGGGATGAACACCGGGGAGCTGTTTTTT.

The chain is built from TRBV9 and TRBJ2-7; the D gene is possibly TRBD2 (5 bases). The ends were cut back, 4 bases at V and 4 bases at J, with 12 bases in the middle. This CDR3 has 13 residues. Germline CDR1 and CDR2: SGDLS and YYNGEE. For the CDR3, the DNA is TGTGCCAGCAGCAGAACGGGGTCGTACGAGCAGTACTTC. This encodes CASSRTGSYEQYF.

V usage is TRBV28 and J usage is TRBJ1-1; perhaps TRBD1 as D (6 bases). The germline CDR1 and CDR2 sequences are MDHEN and SYDVKM. This CDR3 is built from 15 residues. V dropped 6 bases and J dropped 7 bases, with 21 bases sitting between them. CDR3 coding DNA: TGTGCCAGCAGCCCGGGACGCAGGGGATCGGGTGAAGCTTTCTTT. Translating gives CASSPGRRGSGEAFF.